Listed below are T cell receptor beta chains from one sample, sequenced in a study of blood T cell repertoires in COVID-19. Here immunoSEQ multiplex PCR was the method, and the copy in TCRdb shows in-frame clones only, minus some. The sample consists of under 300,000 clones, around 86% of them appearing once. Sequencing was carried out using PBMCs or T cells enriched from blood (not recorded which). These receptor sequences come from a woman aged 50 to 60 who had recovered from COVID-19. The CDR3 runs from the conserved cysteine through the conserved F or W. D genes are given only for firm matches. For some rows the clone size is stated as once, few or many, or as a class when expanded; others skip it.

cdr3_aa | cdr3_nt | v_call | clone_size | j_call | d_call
CASSPTGAEGYTF | TGTGCCAGCAGCCCCACAGGGGCGGAGGGCTACACCTTC | TRBV7-6 | once | TRBJ1-2 | TRBD1
CASSLEVGREDTQYF | TGCGCCAGCAGCTTGGAGGTGGGGCGCGAAGATACGCAGTATTTT | TRBV5-1 | NA | TRBJ2-3 | NA
CASSLGRVGYGYTF | TGTGCCAGCAGTTTAGGCAGGGTTGGGTATGGCTACACCTTC | TRBV28 | NA | TRBJ1-2 | NA
CASKSGEHQPQHF | TGTGCCAGCAAATCAGGGGAACATCAGCCCCAGCATTTT | TRBV2 | NA | TRBJ1-5 | NA
CASSARTAWINYGYTF | TGTGCCAGCAGCGCTAGGACAGCATGGATTAACTATGGCTACACCTTC | TRBV28 | NA | TRBJ1-2 | NA
CASSHGPQGEAFF | TGTGCCAGCAGCCACGGTCCCCAGGGTGAAGCTTTCTTT | TRBV3-1/TRBV3-2 | NA | TRBJ1-1 | NA
CATSSEQGRPGANVLTF | TGTGCCACCAGCAGTGAGCAGGGGCGGCCTGGGGCCAACGTCCTGACTTTC | TRBV15 | NA | TRBJ2-6 | NA
CSARDPGVGTNEKLFF | TGCAGTGCTCGTGACCCGGGGGTCGGAACTAATGAAAAACTGTTTTTT | TRBV20-1 | NA | TRBJ1-4 | NA
CASSSRGQDGYTF | TGTGCCAGCAGTTCAAGGGGCCAGGATGGCTACACCTTC | TRBV6-2/TRBV6-3 | once | TRBJ1-2 | NA
CASSQSPGQANTGELFF | TGCGCCAGCAGCCAATCACCGGGACAGGCGAACACCGGGGAGCTGTTTTTT | TRBV4-1 | NA | TRBJ2-2 | TRBD1
CASVAGGFGTDTQYF | TGTGCCAGCGTGGCGGGAGGGTTCGGCACAGATACGCAGTATTTT | TRBV2 | NA | TRBJ2-3 | TRBD2
CAISEGAPAEAFF | TGTGCCATCAGTGAGGGGGCGCCCGCTGAAGCTTTCTTT | TRBV10-3 | few | TRBJ1-1 | NA
CASSFGGNYGYTF | TGCGCCAGCAGCTTCGGGGGTAACTATGGCTACACCTTC | TRBV5-1 | NA | TRBJ1-2 | NA
CASSSFREEPNNSPLHF | TGTGCCAGCAGTTCCTTTAGGGAGGAGCCAAATAATTCACCCCTCCACTTT | TRBV5-6 | NA | TRBJ1-6 | NA
CASSPLGTSGYTDTQYF | TGTGCCAGCAGTCCACTCGGGACTAGCGGCTACACAGATACGCAGTATTTT | TRBV3-1/TRBV3-2 | NA | TRBJ2-3 | TRBD2